The 5 T cell receptor beta chains reported below all come from one sample, sequenced in a study of regulatory T cells in long-lasting Graves disease. Arm-PCR of CDR3 regions with iRepertoire HTBI primers generated TCR beta libraries. TCRdb re-called the multiplex PCR reads with MiXCR, one entry per CDR3 protein. The table lists hundreds of thousands of distinct CDR3 sequences, more than 15% of them singletons. The time point: newly diagnosed GD, antithyroid drugs for less than 3 months. PBMCs were the source of the RNA used for TCR sequencing. The starting material was peripheral blood mononuclear cells (PBMCs), obtained at new diagnosis, from a patient treated with antithyroid drugs. These receptors came from a female donor with Graves disease.

This clonotype was seen repeatedly, ten times or more. In DNA, the CDR3 is TGCGCCAGCAGTGAGCAAGAGACCCAGTACTTC. Translation: CASSEQETQYF. The chain is built from TRBV10-2 and TRBJ2-5; no clear D. The V end lost 2 bases, the J end lost 2 bases, and 0 bases lay between the germline ends. From germline, CDR1 is WSHSY and CDR2 SAAADI. The CDR3 totals 11 residues.

The chain is built from TRBV29-1 and TRBJ2-3, with 8 positions matching TRBD2. Germline CDR1 and CDR2: SQVTM and ANQGSEA. CDR3 length equals 15 residues. The V and J ends lost 6 bases and 1 base, in that order; junction bases with no gene match: 9. The CDR3 is CSVAGTRGGTDTQYF. The CDR3 coding sequence is TGCAGCGTGGCGGGGACTAGGGGGGGCACAGATACGCAGTATTTT.

The gene calls are TRBV18 and TRBJ2-7, with D possibly being TRBD1 or TRBD2 (6 bases each). CDR1 is KGHSH, CDR2 LQKENI, per germline. The ends were cut back, 2 bases at V and 7 bases at J, with 12 bases in the middle. The CDR3 spans 13 residues. The CDR3 nucleotides are TGTGCCAGCTCACCAGGGGGGCCTATTGAGCAGTACTTC. This translates into CASSPGGPIEQYF. Looking up the rest from reference TRBV18 and TRBJ2-7 gives the full variable domain: NAGVMQNPRHLVRRRGQEARLRCSPMKGHSHVYWYRQLPEEGLKFMVYLQKENIIDESGMPKERFSAEFPKEGPSILRIQQVVRGDSAAYFCASSPGGPIEQYFGPGTRLTVT.

In this sample, this clonotype turned up many times. CDR3 sequence (DNA): TGCAGCGTTAGAGAAAACTACGAGCAGTACTTC. This codes for CSVRENYEQYF. This chain uses TRBV29-1 with TRBJ2-7; no firm D call. This CDR3 has 11 residues. The germline CDR1 and CDR2 sequences are SQVTM and ANQGSEA. Trimming stripped 5 bases from V and 3 bases from J, with 8 bases between.

This clonotype came up a few times. The chain recombines TRBV20-1 with TRBJ1-3; the D gene is possibly TRBD1 (5 bases). This CDR3 region has 15 residues. Germline V gene lookup returns CDR1 DFQATT and CDR2 SNEGSKA (reference sequence). Trimming took 1 base from V and 0 from J, leaving 10 bases between them. The CDR3 nucleotides are TGCAGTGCTAGAGGAGGAAGGGGCTCTGGAAACACCATATATTTT. This codes for CSARGGRGSGNTIYF.